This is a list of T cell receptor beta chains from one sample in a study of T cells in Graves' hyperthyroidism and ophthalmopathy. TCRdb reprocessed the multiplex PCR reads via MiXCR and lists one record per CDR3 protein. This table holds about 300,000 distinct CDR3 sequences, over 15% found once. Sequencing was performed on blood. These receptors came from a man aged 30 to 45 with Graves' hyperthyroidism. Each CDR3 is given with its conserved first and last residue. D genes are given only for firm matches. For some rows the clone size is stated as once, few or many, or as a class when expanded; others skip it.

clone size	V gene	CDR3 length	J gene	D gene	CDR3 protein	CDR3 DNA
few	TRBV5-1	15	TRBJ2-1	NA	CASSLAGISYNEQFF	TGCGCCAGCAGCCTGGCGGGGATCTCCTACAATGAGCAGTTCTTC
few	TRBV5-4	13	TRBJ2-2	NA	CASSLAYPGELFF	TGTGCCAGCAGCTTGGCGTATCCCGGGGAGCTGTTTTTT
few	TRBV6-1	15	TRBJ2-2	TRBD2	CASRLAGDSTGELFF	TGTGCCAGCAGACTAGCGGGAGATTCGACCGGGGAGCTGTTTTTT
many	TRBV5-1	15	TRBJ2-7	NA	CASSVTGLPSYEQYF	TGCGCCAGCAGCGTAACAGGCTTACCTTCCTACGAGCAGTACTTC
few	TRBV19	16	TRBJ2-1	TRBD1	CASTNSGGASHNEQFF	TGTGCCAGCACCAACTCAGGGGGCGCGTCCCACAATGAGCAGTTCTTC
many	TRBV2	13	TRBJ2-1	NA	CASSDQGRVSEFF	TGTGCCAGCAGTGATCAGGGGAGGGTTTCGGAGTTCTTC
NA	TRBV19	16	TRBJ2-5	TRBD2	CASSIDPTIAGGRQYF	TGTGCCAGTAGTATAGACCCGACTATAGCGGGAGGGCGTCAGTACTTC
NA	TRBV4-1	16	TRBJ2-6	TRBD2	CASSKSGTTGANVLTF	TGCGCCAGCAGCAAAAGCGGGACTACTGGGGCCAACGTCCTGACTTTC
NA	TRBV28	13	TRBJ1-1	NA	CASRNPGGRVAFF	TGTGCCAGCAGGAACCCTGGGGGGAGAGTAGCTTTCTTT
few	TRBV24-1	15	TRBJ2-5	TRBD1	CATSDLPGQGMTQYF	TGTGCCACCAGTGACCTACCGGGACAGGGGATGACCCAGTACTTC
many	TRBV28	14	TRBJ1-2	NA	CASSFSSPGNGYTF	TGTGCCAGCAGTTTTTCTTCTCCAGGGAATGGCTACACCTTC
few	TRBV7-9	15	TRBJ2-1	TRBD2	CATIAGGGTYNEQFF	TGTGCCACCATAGCGGGAGGCGGTACCTACAATGAGCAGTTCTTC
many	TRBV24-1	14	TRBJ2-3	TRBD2	CATRVLARADTQYF	TGTGCCACCAGAGTACTAGCGAGGGCAGATACGCAGTATTTT
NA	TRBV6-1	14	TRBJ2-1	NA	CAPKGGVKYNEQFF	TGTGCTCCTAAAGGCGGGGTGAAATACAATGAGCAGTTCTTC
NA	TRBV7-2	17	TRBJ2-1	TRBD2	CASSLGRLAGFYNEQFF	TGTGCCAGCAGCTTAGGCCGACTAGCGGGTTTCTACAATGAGCAGTTCTTC
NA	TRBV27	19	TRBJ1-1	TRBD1	CASSLQSPGTALMNTEAFF	TGTGCCAGCAGTTTACAGTCACCCGGGACAGCCTTAATGAACACTGAAGCTTTCTTT
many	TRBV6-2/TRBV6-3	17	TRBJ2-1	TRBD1	CASSLDRGGGSYNEQFF	TGTGCCAGCAGTTTGGACAGGGGAGGTGGCTCCTACAATGAGCAGTTCTTC
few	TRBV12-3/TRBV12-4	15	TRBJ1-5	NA	CASSGWGSGNQPQHF	TGTGCCAGCAGCGGATGGGGGAGCGGCAATCAGCCCCAGCATTTT
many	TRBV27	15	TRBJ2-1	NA	CASSYVSDVYNEQFF	TGTGCCAGCAGTTACGTCTCCGACGTGTACAATGAGCAGTTCTTC
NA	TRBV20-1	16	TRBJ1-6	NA	CSAPSGESSYNSPLHF	TGCAGTGCTCCCAGCGGAGAGAGCTCCTATAATTCACCCCTCCACTTT
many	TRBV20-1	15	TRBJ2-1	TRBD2	CSASTSGRMNNEQFF	TGCAGTGCATCGACTAGCGGGAGGATGAACAATGAGCAGTTCTTC
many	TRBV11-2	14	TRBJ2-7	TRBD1	CASSRLAGGNEQYF	TGTGCCAGCAGCCGTCTTGCAGGGGGCAACGAGCAGTACTTC
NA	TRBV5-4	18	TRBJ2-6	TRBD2	CASSPNGLAGFGANVLTF	TGTGCCAGCAGCCCTAATGGACTAGCGGGTTTTGGGGCCAACGTCCTGACTTTC
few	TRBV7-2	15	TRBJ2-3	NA	CASSLEVLGRDTQYF	TGTGCCAGCAGCTTAGAAGTGTTGGGGCGGGATACGCAGTATTTT
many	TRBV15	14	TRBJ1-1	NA	CATSRDAQDTEAFF	TGTGCCACCAGCAGAGATGCCCAGGACACTGAAGCTTTCTTT
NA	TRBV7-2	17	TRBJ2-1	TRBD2	CASSLEGLAGGGNEQFF	TGTGCCAGCAGCTTAGAAGGCCTAGCGGGAGGAGGCAATGAGCAGTTCTTC
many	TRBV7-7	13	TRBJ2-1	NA	CASSPDRGYEQFF	TGTGCTAGCAGCCCCGACAGAGGATACGAGCAGTTCTTC
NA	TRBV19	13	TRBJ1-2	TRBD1	CASSGTGNHGYTF	TGTGCCAGTAGCGGGACAGGGAACCATGGCTACACCTTC
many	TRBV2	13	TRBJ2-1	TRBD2	CASSGTSRDEQFF	TGTGCCAGCTCCGGGACTAGCAGAGATGAGCAGTTCTTC
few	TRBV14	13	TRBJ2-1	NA	CASSQDSGGVQFF	TGTGCCAGCAGCCAAGATTCGGGGGGCGTTCAGTTCTTC
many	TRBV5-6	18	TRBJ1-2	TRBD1	CASSLNPLSLTGAYGYTF	TGTGCCAGCAGTCTAAATCCTCTATCCCTGACAGGGGCCTATGGCTACACCTTC
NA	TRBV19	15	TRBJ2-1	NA	CASSIGWGSYNEQFF	TGTGCCAGTAGTATAGGTTGGGGTTCCTACAATGAGCAGTTCTTC
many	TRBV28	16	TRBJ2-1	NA	CASSSQSGPSYNEQFF	TGTGCCAGCAGTTCCCAGTCGGGACCCTCCTACAATGAGCAGTTCTTC
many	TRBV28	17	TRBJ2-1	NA	CASRLNSVLSSYNEQFF	TGTGCCAGCAGGCTCAATAGTGTCTTGAGCTCCTACAATGAGCAGTTCTTC
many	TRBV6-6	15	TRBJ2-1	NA	CASSYGGGTYNEQFF	TGTGCCAGCAGTTACGGAGGGGGCACCTACAATGAGCAGTTCTTC
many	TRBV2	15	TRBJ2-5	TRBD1	CASSPIQGAGETQYF	TGTGCCAGCAGTCCCATACAGGGGGCAGGGGAGACCCAGTACTTC
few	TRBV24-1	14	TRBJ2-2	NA	CATRRTANTGELFF	TGTGCCACGAGACGGACAGCCAACACCGGGGAGCTGTTTTTT
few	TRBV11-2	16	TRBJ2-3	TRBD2	CASTGTSGTKAYTQYF	TGTGCCAGCACCGGGACTAGCGGAACGAAGGCTTATACGCAGTATTTT
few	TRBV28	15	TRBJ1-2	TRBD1	CASSLQDRAIDGYTF	TGTGCCAGCAGTTTACAGGACAGGGCTATCGATGGCTACACCTTC